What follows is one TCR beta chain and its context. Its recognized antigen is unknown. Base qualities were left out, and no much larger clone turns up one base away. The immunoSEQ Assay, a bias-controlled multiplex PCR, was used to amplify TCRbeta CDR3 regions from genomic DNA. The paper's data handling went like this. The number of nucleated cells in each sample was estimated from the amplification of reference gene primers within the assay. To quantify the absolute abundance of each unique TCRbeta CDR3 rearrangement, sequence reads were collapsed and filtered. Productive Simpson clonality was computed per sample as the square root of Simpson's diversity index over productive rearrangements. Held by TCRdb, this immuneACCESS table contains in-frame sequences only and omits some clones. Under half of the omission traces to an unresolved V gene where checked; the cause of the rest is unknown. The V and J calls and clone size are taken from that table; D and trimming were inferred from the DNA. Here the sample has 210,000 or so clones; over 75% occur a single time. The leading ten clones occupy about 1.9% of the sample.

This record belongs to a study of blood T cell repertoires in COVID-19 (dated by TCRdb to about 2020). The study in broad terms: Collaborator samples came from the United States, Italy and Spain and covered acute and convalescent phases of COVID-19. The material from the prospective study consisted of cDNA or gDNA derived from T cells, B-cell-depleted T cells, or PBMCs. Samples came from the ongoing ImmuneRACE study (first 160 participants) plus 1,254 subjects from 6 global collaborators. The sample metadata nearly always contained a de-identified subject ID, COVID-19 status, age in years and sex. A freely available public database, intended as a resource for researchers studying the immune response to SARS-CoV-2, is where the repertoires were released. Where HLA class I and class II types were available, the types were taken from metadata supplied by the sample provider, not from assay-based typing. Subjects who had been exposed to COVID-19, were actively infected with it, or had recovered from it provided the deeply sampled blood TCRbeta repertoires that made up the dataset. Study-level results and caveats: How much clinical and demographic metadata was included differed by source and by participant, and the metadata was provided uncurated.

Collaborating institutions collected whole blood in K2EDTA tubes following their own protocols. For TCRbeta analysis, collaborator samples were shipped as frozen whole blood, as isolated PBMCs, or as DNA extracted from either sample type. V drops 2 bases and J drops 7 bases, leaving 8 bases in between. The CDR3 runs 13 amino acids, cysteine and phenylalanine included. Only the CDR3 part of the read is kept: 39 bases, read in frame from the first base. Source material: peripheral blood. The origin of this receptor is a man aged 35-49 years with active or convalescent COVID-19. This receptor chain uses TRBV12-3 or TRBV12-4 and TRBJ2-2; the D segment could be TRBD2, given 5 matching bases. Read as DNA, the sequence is TGTGCCAGCAGTTTATCGGGGAACGGGGAGCTGTTTTTT. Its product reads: CASSLSGNGELFF.